The present TCR beta chain was sequenced within a study of T cell clonotyping in hematopoietic cell transplantation. Repertoires were generated with immunoSEQ multiplex PCR, while TCRdb's copy carries only in-frame clones and drops some. The sample includes 16,000 or so clones, over 55% of them seen just once. Study-wide results and caveats: Graft donor and pretransplant recipient Inverse Simpson Index values predicted broader posttransplant TCR diversity.

Note on this clone: Its antigen is unknown.

The germline V gene encodes CDR1 SGHVS and CDR2 FQNEAQ. CDR3 length: 13 residues. V lost 1 base and J lost 15; bases outside the gene matches: 7. Material: peripheral blood mononuclear cells. This sequence originates from a woman in her fifties or sixties in good health. Some clones in this sample may be carry-over from other donors' samples. This chain uses TRBV7-8 with TRBJ2-1; 9 nucleotides agree with TRBD1. The CDR3 DNA is TGTGCCAGCAGCTTAGGAACCGGGACAGGGACGTTCTTC. Its protein product is CASSLGTGTGTFF.